This TCR beta chain was sequenced for a study of blood T cells in healthy people across ages. The CDR3 length is 13 residues. V gave up 8 bases and J gave up 7 bases; unmatched junction bases: 5. CDR1 and CDR2 (germline): SNHLY, FYNNEI. Study outcomes and limitations: It was held that diversity estimates obtained from one million T cells represented underestimates.

Turning to this clonotype: The target antigen is unknown.

Through a sample-barcoded 5' primer and a J-beta primer mix, a second PCR was run for roughly 6 to 12 cycles. Each cDNA molecule, via a template-switch adaptor with 12 random nucleotides, was tagged. TCRdb processed the 5' RACE reads anew with MiXCR; each CDR3 protein has one entry. The sample holds roughly 860,000 distinct CDR3 sequences, less than 80% seen once. The clonotype originates from a man aged 25 to 40 in good health. V is TRBV2 and J is TRBJ1-2, with 12 bases lining up with TRBD1. Sample: blood. CDR3 in DNA: TGTGCCAGCGGGGGACAGGGGGCGTTTGGCTACACCTTC. It is translated as CASGGQGAFGYTF.